The TCR beta chain described here comes from a study of CD8+ T cells in alopecia areata. Study-level findings and limits: Clonality in lesional scalp, especially alopecia totalis/universalis, exceeded that of normal scalp.

A word on this clone: Its antigen is currently unknown.

Extracted from the samples, RNA was reverse transcribed into cDNA to serve as the sequencing template. Using immunoSEQ multiplex PCR, the repertoire was profiled, and TCRdb retains in-frame clones only, with some absent. The sample has roughly 150,000 clones; 80% to 90% are singletons. Alopecia areata patients gave lesional scalp punch biopsies and peripheral blood samples. V lost 7 bases and J lost 4, with 10 bases in between. This CDR3 has 13 amino acids. CDR1 is LGHNT and CDR2 is FRNRAP in the germline V gene. The clonotype comes from a human donor with alopecia areata. The V call is TRBV12-5, the J call TRBJ1-4; D might be TRBD1 (5 bases). Sample: CD8+ T cells sorted from blood, taken at week 0. CDR3 sequence (DNA): TGTGCTAGTGCCGGGGGACTTAATGAAAAACTGTTTTTT. Residues: CASAGGLNEKLFF.